The rows below give T cell receptor beta chains drawn from one sample of a study of T cells in tuberculosis. The data were produced by immunoSEQ multiplex PCR, yet TCRdb's version contains in-frame clones alone and is incomplete. Among tens of thousands of clones listed, 90% to 95% were seen once. The specimen was PBMCs. The receptors were sampled from a donor aged 10 to 29 with latent tuberculosis or without tuberculosis infection. CDR3s include the opening cysteine and the closing phenylalanine or tryptophan. A D gene is named only where the DNA matches it firmly. Only some rows state a clone size, as once, few, many or a class for expanded clones.

cdr3_nt cdr3_aa v_call d_call j_call cdr3_length clone_size
TGCGCCAGCACCCTGGAAGGGGGATTCACTGAAGCTTTCTTT CASTLEGGFTEAFF TRBV5-1 . TRBJ1-1 14 .
TGTGCCTGGACGGAGGGGACAGGGGGGGCCTACGAGCAGTACTTC CAWTEGTGGAYEQYF TRBV30 TRBD1 TRBJ2-7 15 .
TGTGCCTGGAGCGGACAGGCTGGGCAGCCCCAGCATTTT CAWSGQAGQPQHF TRBV30 TRBD1 TRBJ1-5 13 .
TGCGCCAGCAGCGTCGACAGACACACTGAAGCTTTCTTT CASSVDRHTEAFF TRBV5-1 . TRBJ1-1 13 .
TGTGCCAGCTCACCGCGACAGGGGTCAAACACCGGGGAGCTGTTTTTT CASSPRQGSNTGELFF TRBV18 TRBD1 TRBJ2-2 16 .
TGTGCCAGCAGTAATACTAAGGTCTATGGCTACACCTTC CASSNTKVYGYTF TRBV6-5 . TRBJ1-2 13 .
TGCGCCAGCAGCTCTTGGGGGAGCGGGAGGGGAGATACGCAGTATTTT CASSSWGSGRGDTQYF TRBV5-1 TRBD2 TRBJ2-3 16 .
TGTGCCAGCAGCTTGAGAGGGGGCAGGGGCGGCGTCGGCTACACCTTC CASSLRGGRGGVGYTF TRBV5-8 TRBD1 TRBJ1-2 16 once
TGTGCCACCAGCAGGAACCGGGACACCTATCAGCCCCAGCATTTT CATSRNRDTYQPQHF TRBV15 . TRBJ1-5 15 .
TGCGCCAGCAGCCAAGGGGCAGAGGGCCAGCCCCAGCATTTT CASSQGAEGQPQHF TRBV4-1 . TRBJ1-5 14 .
TGTGCCAGCAGCTTAGAGCGGGGGGGCACCAATGAGCAGTTCTTC CASSLERGGTNEQFF TRBV5-4 TRBD2 TRBJ2-1 15 .
TGTGCCTGGCACGGCGGACAGGCCAACACCGGGGAGCTGTTTTTT CAWHGGQANTGELFF TRBV30 TRBD1 TRBJ2-2 15 .
TGTGCCAGCAGCCCTCCGGACGGGATTCCTGGGGCCAACGTCCTGACTTTC CASSPPDGIPGANVLTF TRBV9 . TRBJ2-6 17 .
TGTGCCAGCAGCATCGGACAGGGTCTGAACACTGAAGCTTTCTTT CASSIGQGLNTEAFF TRBV6-5 TRBD1 TRBJ1-1 15 .
TGTGCCAGCAGCCCATATGGACAGGGGGCCTTCCCCACTGAAGCTTTCTTT CASSPYGQGAFPTEAFF TRBV11-2 TRBD1 TRBJ1-1 17 .
TGCAGCGTTGTGCCGGGGGACTATGGCTACACCTTC CSVVPGDYGYTF TRBV29-1 . TRBJ1-2 12 .
TGTGCCAGCAGTAGGGGGTTGCGGACTGAAGCTTTCTTT CASSRGLRTEAFF TRBV6-5 . TRBJ1-1 13 .
TGTGCCAGCAGCTTGAATCAGGGAGAGACCCAGTACTTC CASSLNQGETQYF TRBV5-6 . TRBJ2-5 13 .
TGTGCCAGCAGCCTACTCCTTCTCGGCAATGAGCAGTTCTTC CASSLLLLGNEQFF TRBV7-9 . TRBJ2-1 14 .
TGTGCCAGCAGCCCGGGGGAGGGAGTGACTGGGGCCAACGTCCTGACTTTC CASSPGEGVTGANVLTF TRBV5-6 TRBD2 TRBJ2-6 17 .
TGCGCCAGCAGCTTTAGACAGATCACAGATACGCAGTATTTT CASSFRQITDTQYF TRBV5-1 . TRBJ2-3 14 .
TGTGCCAGCAGCCTTACGGGAATCATGAACACTGAAGCTTTCTTT CASSLTGIMNTEAFF TRBV11-2 . TRBJ1-1 15 .
TGTGCCACCAGCAGAGATACCAGGCCTGATAGCAATCAGCCCCAGCATTTT CATSRDTRPDSNQPQHF TRBV15 . TRBJ1-5 17 few
TGCGCCAGCAGCCAACCGTGGTCCCTGCGGAATGAGCAGTTCTTC CASSQPWSLRNEQFF TRBV4-1 . TRBJ2-1 15 .
TGTGCCAGCAGCTTAAGACAGGGCCACTTCTCCTACGAGCAGTACTTC CASSLRQGHFSYEQYF TRBV7-3 TRBD1 TRBJ2-7 16 .
TGTGCCAGTAGTTCCCCATGGGAGGGTAACTATGGCTACACCTTC CASSSPWEGNYGYTF TRBV19 . TRBJ1-2 15 .
TGCGCCAGCAGCGTAGAAAACCGCCGGGACACAACCTTCTATGGCTACACCTTC CASSVENRRDTTFYGYTF TRBV5-1 . TRBJ1-2 18 .